This record covers a single T cell receptor beta chain. No cognate antigen has been identified for it. No per-base quality is available; no much larger clone lies one base away. Read against the paper, the sample's treatment or condition label means: 15 to 20 received Ad26.COV2.S at low or high dose, single or two shots; about 5 received placebo; per-sample allocation not given. For vaccine and placebo recipients, the sequenced repertoires came from samples collected on day 63 after the first injection. Between 29 July and 7 August 2020, Cohort 1b enrolled around 24 adults aged 18-55 years at one site in Boston, USA. As a vaccine, Ad26.COV2.S was a replication-incompetent adenovirus type 26 vector that expressed a prefusion-stabilized SARS-CoV-2 spike protein derived from the original Wuhan strain. V and J are truncated by 1 base and 0 bases respectively, leaving an intervening sequence of 7 bases. The CDR3 holds 15 amino acids from the cysteine to the phenylalanine. Only CDR3 DNA is held: 45 bases, read in frame from base 1. For CDR1 and CDR2, the germline V gene (reference sequence) lists MNHEY and SMNVEV.

This sample is drawn from a study of Ad26.COV2.S vaccination and SARS-CoV-2 variants (dated by TCRdb to 2020 to 2023). At the level of the whole study: Donors in the vaccine arm were drawn from COV1001, a phase I-IIa trial of Ad26.COV2.S in healthy adults that was multicentre, randomized, double-blind and placebo-controlled. Ad26.COV2.S was administered intramuscularly at 5 x 10^10 or 1 x 10^11 viral particles, either as a single shot or as two shots given 56 days apart. The specificity and breadth of SARS-CoV-2-reactive T cell receptors after Ad26.COV2.S vaccination were assessed by TCRbeta repertoire sequencing. The TCR-sequenced set comprised around 30 samples: roughly 19 Ad26.COV2.S vaccine recipients, 5 placebo recipients and 8 SARS-CoV-2 convalescent individuals. Participants in the trial were split at random into five groups of five each, receiving low-dose or high-dose Ad26.COV2.S once or twice, or else placebo on both occasions. Blinding of investigators to trial group allocation was maintained during experiments and outcome assessment. What the research found in general, with its limitations: The study lacked the statistical power to compare responses across vaccine doses or regimens. The authors noted that the TCR breadth and depth analyses may have underestimated total T cell responses. Ad26.COV2.S recipients had higher spike-specific TCR breadth than placebo recipients (P = 0.0014). Vaccine and placebo recipients had similar non-spike TCR breadth, a finding consistent with the vaccine containing only spike. Substantial breadth of spike-specific CD8+ and CD4+ T cell responses was reported after vaccination.

TCRbeta CDR3 regions were sequenced with the immunoSEQ Assay. After extraction, genomic DNA underwent amplification by bias-controlled multiplex PCR, followed by high-throughput sequencing. The study's processing was this. Collapsing and filtering of sequences were performed to quantify the absolute abundance of each unique TCRbeta CDR3 region. T cell fraction was estimated by normalization of TCRbeta template counts to usable DNA, with usable DNA being measured through amplification of reference genes present in all nucleated cells. Repertoire TCRs were annotated as SARS-CoV-2-specific by exact matching of V gene, CDR3 amino acid sequence and J gene to a known reactive TCR set. The reference SARS-CoV-2 TCR set came from MIRA and was filtered for enrichment in COVID-19-positive ImmuneCODE repertoires, removing public or cross-reactive TCRs. Drawing on the MIRA antigens, annotated TCRs were analysed further at the level of specific ORF or position within ORF. Breadth was defined as annotated unique rearrangements over total unique productive rearrangements; depth was the summed frequency of those rearrangements. Group comparisons of TCR breadth used two-sided Wilcoxon rank-sum tests. TCRdb took over this immuneACCESS table, retaining in-frame rearrangements with V and J assigned. Such tables are incomplete; in checked studies, under half of the missing clones stem from an unresolved V gene, and the remainder is unexplained. The V and J calls and the clone size are those of that table, but D and trimming were determined from the DNA. In this sample the table shows 400,000 to 500,000 clones, about 91% of which occur a single time. Together, the top ten hold about 2.5% of the sample.

The receptor was isolated from a person aged 18-65 years who received the Ad26.COV2.S COVID-19 vaccine or a placebo. This sequence uses TRBV27 and TRBJ1-5; no D gene call is confident. Here the sequenced sample was peripheral blood, taken in a trial of Ad26.COV2.S vaccine versus placebo. The DNA reads as follows: TGTGCCAGCAGTTTATTTTCGGATAGCAATCAGCCCCAGCATTTT. This gives the protein CASSLFSDSNQPQHF.